This T cell receptor (beta chain) was observed in a study of monozygotic twins with inflammatory bowel disease. Looked up from germline, CDR1 is SGHRS and CDR2 is YFSETQ. This CDR3 comprises 11 residues. From the 5' RACE reads, TCRdb lists one entry per CDR3 protein and no DNA. This sample carries approximately 390,000 distinct CDR3 sequences, with 2% to 3% going to the ten biggest clones. The V call is TRBV5-1, the J call TRBJ2-5. The sample was blood. This TCR derives from a human donor with ulcerative colitis or Crohn's disease, or a healthy co-twin of an affected twin (not recorded which). CDR3 loop: CASSVQETQYF.